Listed below are T cell receptor beta chains from one sample, sequenced in a study of shared clonotypes between healthy human individuals. The repertoire was sequenced with immunoSEQ multiplex PCR; TCRdb's copy has only in-frame clones and lacks some. The sample holds around 2,000,000 clones, roughly 95% seen once. The specimen sequenced was naive CD8+ T cells sorted from blood. The receptors were gathered from a man between 18 and 29 years old in good health. Each CDR3 is given with its conserved first and last residue. Fields, in order: CDR3 protein, CDR3 DNA, V gene, J gene, D gene, clone size. D genes are given only for firm matches. Clone size appears in some rows only: once, few, many, or a class for an expanded clone.

CDR3: CASSTTSGRGGTDTQYF
DNA: TGTGCCAGTAGTACCACTAGCGGTAGAGGAGGCACAGATACGCAGTATTTT
V: TRBV19
J: TRBJ2-3
D: TRBD2
size: .

CDR3: CASSAAGDEQFF
DNA: TGTGCCAGCAGCGCCGCAGGGGATGAGCAGTTCTTC
V: TRBV7-3
J: TRBJ2-1
D: .
size: .

CDR3: CASSQGPLYEQYF
DNA: TGTGCCAGCAGCCAAGGGCCGCTCTACGAGCAGTACTTC
V: TRBV14
J: TRBJ2-7
D: .
size: .

CDR3: CASSFQGSSQPQHF
DNA: TGTGCCAGCAGTTTTCAGGGGTCGAGTCAGCCCCAGCATTTT
V: TRBV28
J: TRBJ1-5
D: .
size: .

CDR3: CASSQEAPAYNEQFF
DNA: TGTGCCAGCAGCCAAGAAGCCCCAGCCTACAATGAGCAGTTCTTC
V: TRBV4-2
J: TRBJ2-1
D: .
size: .

CDR3: CAWSSTNEQFF
DNA: TGTGCCTGGAGTTCGACCAATGAGCAGTTCTTC
V: TRBV30
J: TRBJ2-1
D: .
size: .

CDR3: CASSFTSGQPLRGYTF
DNA: TGTGCCAGCAGCTTCACGTCGGGACAGCCTCTAAGGGGCTACACCTTC
V: TRBV7-8
J: TRBJ1-2
D: TRBD1
size: once

CDR3: CASSTQQGENTEAFF
DNA: TGTGCCAGCAGCACCCAACAGGGTGAGAACACTGAAGCTTTCTTT
V: TRBV5-4
J: TRBJ1-1
D: .
size: .

CDR3: CASSLRQGNQPQHF
DNA: TGTGCCAGCAGTTTACGACAGGGCAATCAGCCCCAGCATTTT
V: TRBV27
J: TRBJ1-5
D: .
size: .

CDR3: CASSYPQSFYGYTF
DNA: TGTGCCAGCAGTTACCCGCAGTCGTTCTATGGCTACACCTTC
V: TRBV6-6
J: TRBJ1-2
D: .
size: .

CDR3: CASSQETATLSSYEQYF
DNA: TGTGCCAGCTCACAAGAGACAGCTACGTTGAGCTCCTACGAGCAGTACTTC
V: TRBV18
J: TRBJ2-7
D: .
size: .

CDR3: CASSLPAPDTQYF
DNA: TGCGCCAGCAGCTTGCCAGCGCCAGATACGCAGTATTTT
V: TRBV5-1
J: TRBJ2-3
D: .
size: .

CDR3: CAIQIGDQGTGELFF
DNA: TGTGCCATCCAAATAGGGGACCAGGGGACCGGGGAGCTGTTTTTT
V: TRBV10-3
J: TRBJ2-2
D: .
size: .

CDR3: CASSLGWPAISGNTIYF
DNA: TGTGCCAGCAGCTTAGGGTGGCCAGCGATCTCTGGAAACACCATATATTTT
V: TRBV7-9
J: TRBJ1-3
D: .
size: .

CDR3: CASSVEATGATEAFF
DNA: TGTGCCAGCAGCGTAGAAGCCACAGGGGCCACTGAAGCTTTCTTT
V: TRBV9
J: TRBJ1-1
D: TRBD1
size: .

CDR3: CASSQDLEGLGGELFF
DNA: TGTGCCAGCAGCCAAGATTTGGAGGGGCTGGGCGGGGAGCTGTTTTTT
V: TRBV14
J: TRBJ2-2
D: .
size: .

CDR3: CAISGVSYEQFF
DNA: TGTGCCATCAGTGGCGTGAGCTATGAGCAGTTCTTC
V: TRBV10-3
J: TRBJ2-1
D: .
size: .

CDR3: CASSLGTGEGKKQFF
DNA: TGTGCCAGCAGCTTGGGGACAGGGGAGGGGAAAAAGCAGTTCTTC
V: TRBV5-6
J: TRBJ2-1
D: TRBD1
size: .

CDR3: CASSYSEGYEQYF
DNA: TGTGCCAGCAGTTACTCCGAGGGCTACGAGCAGTACTTC
V: TRBV6-6
J: TRBJ2-7
D: .
size: .

CDR3: CASSLGGAYNEQFF
DNA: TGCGCCAGCAGCCTAGGCGGAGCCTACAATGAGCAGTTCTTC
V: TRBV5-1
J: TRBJ2-1
D: .
size: .

CDR3: CASRSAGTGSSYEQYF
DNA: TGTGCCAGCAGGTCGGCCGGGACAGGGAGCTCCTACGAGCAGTACTTC
V: TRBV28
J: TRBJ2-7
D: TRBD1
size: .

CDR3: CASSLAFTDTQYF
DNA: TGTGCTAGCAGCTTGGCCTTCACAGATACGCAGTATTTT
V: TRBV7-7
J: TRBJ2-3
D: .
size: .

CDR3: CASSAELKTTTYGYTF
DNA: TGTGCCAGCAGCGCCGAATTAAAGACGACCACGTATGGCTACACCTTC
V: TRBV9
J: TRBJ1-2
D: .
size: .

CDR3: CASSLTPFMNTEAFF
DNA: TGTGCCAGCAGTTTAACACCGTTCATGAACACTGAAGCTTTCTTT
V: TRBV27
J: TRBJ1-1
D: .
size: once

CDR3: CASSSDRGYGNTEAFF
DNA: TGTGCCAGCAGTTCGGACAGGGGGTACGGGAACACTGAAGCTTTCTTT
V: TRBV28
J: TRBJ1-1
D: TRBD1
size: .

CDR3: CASSQDPQVFTNQPQHF
DNA: TGTGCCAGCAGTCAAGACCCCCAGGTTTTTACCAATCAGCCCCAGCATTTT
V: TRBV6-1
J: TRBJ1-5
D: .
size: .

CDR3: CASSRTGLANDEQYF
DNA: TGTGCCAGTAGTAGAACGGGACTAGCTAACGACGAGCAGTACTTC
V: TRBV19
J: TRBJ2-7
D: TRBD2
size: .

CDR3: CASSQARMGETLAGGPYEQYF
DNA: TGCGCCAGCAGCCAAGCCCGAATGGGGGAAACACTAGCGGGAGGGCCCTACGAGCAGTACTTC
V: TRBV4-3
J: TRBJ2-7
D: TRBD2
size: once

CDR3: CASSEYGGLNSPLHF
DNA: TGTGCCAGCAGTGAATATGGGGGGCTGAATTCACCCCTCCACTTT
V: TRBV25-1
J: TRBJ1-6
D: .
size: .

CDR3: CASSEGQGGQPQHF
DNA: TGTGCCAGCAGTGAAGGACAGGGTGGTCAGCCCCAGCATTTT
V: TRBV2
J: TRBJ1-5
D: TRBD1
size: .

CDR3: CASSQEDLAGGPRDTQYF
DNA: TGCGCCAGCAGCCAAGAGGATCTAGCGGGAGGGCCGAGAGATACGCAGTATTTT
V: TRBV4-3
J: TRBJ2-3
D: TRBD2
size: .

CDR3: CASSYYQSQETQYF
DNA: TGTGCCAGCAGTTACTACCAGTCCCAAGAGACCCAGTACTTC
V: TRBV6-6
J: TRBJ2-5
D: .
size: .

CDR3: CASSLVGDGIYNSPLHF
DNA: TGTGCCAGCAGCTTAGTGGGGGACGGGATTTATAATTCACCCCTCCACTTT
V: TRBV7-9
J: TRBJ1-6
D: .
size: .

CDR3: CASSEYGPGGYEQYF
DNA: TGTGCCAGCAGTGAATACGGTCCAGGGGGCTACGAGCAGTACTTC
V: TRBV2
J: TRBJ2-7
D: TRBD1
size: .

CDR3: CASSLASVGTGANSPLHF
DNA: TGTGCCAGCAGCTTGGCGTCGGTAGGGACAGGGGCTAATTCACCCCTCCACTTT
V: TRBV5-5
J: TRBJ1-6
D: TRBD1
size: .

CDR3: CASSVGLGGAWETQYF
DNA: TGTGCCAGCAGCGTAGGCCTCGGGGGGGCCTGGGAGACCCAGTACTTC
V: TRBV9
J: TRBJ2-5
D: TRBD2
size: .

CDR3: CASSTGGLSEAFF
DNA: TGTGCCAGCAGCACAGGGGGTTTGTCTGAAGCTTTCTTT
V: TRBV27
J: TRBJ1-1
D: TRBD1
size: .

CDR3: CASSYRQGGQPQHF
DNA: TGTGCCAGCAGCTATCGACAGGGCGGTCAGCCCCAGCATTTT
V: TRBV5-6
J: TRBJ1-5
D: TRBD1
size: .

CDR3: CASSLGDSTDTQYF
DNA: TGTGCCAGCAGCTTAGGAGATAGCACAGATACGCAGTATTTT
V: TRBV5-6
J: TRBJ2-3
D: .
size: .

CDR3: CASSLTGVSYEQYF
DNA: TGTGCCAGCAGCTTAACAGGGGTCTCCTACGAGCAGTACTTC
V: TRBV7-6
J: TRBJ2-7
D: TRBD1
size: .

CDR3: CASTETGSYEQYF
DNA: TGTGCCAGCACAGAGACAGGATCCTACGAGCAGTACTTC
V: TRBV27
J: TRBJ2-7
D: .
size: .

CDR3: CASSLGRGEAFF
DNA: TGTGCCAGCAGCTTAGGACGAGGGGAAGCTTTCTTT
V: TRBV7-9
J: TRBJ1-1
D: .
size: .

CDR3: CASSLAGQGYEQFF
DNA: TGTGCTAGCAGCTTAGCGGGACAGGGGTATGAGCAGTTCTTC
V: TRBV7-7
J: TRBJ2-1
D: TRBD1
size: .

CDR3: CASSERGTGVNVYQPQHF
DNA: TGTGCCAGCAGTGAGAGGGGGACAGGGGTGAACGTTTATCAGCCCCAGCATTTT
V: TRBV6-1
J: TRBJ1-5
D: TRBD1
size: .

CDR3: CASSQGTTGIGTEAFF
DNA: TGCGCCAGCAGCCAAGGAACGACAGGGATTGGCACTGAAGCTTTCTTT
V: TRBV4-3
J: TRBJ1-1
D: TRBD1
size: once

CDR3: CASSESVIANTEAFF
DNA: TGCGCCAGCAGTGAGTCGGTTATAGCCAACACTGAAGCTTTCTTT
V: TRBV10-2
J: TRBJ1-1
D: .
size: once

CDR3: CASSENAESSYEQYF
DNA: TGTGCCAGCAGTGAAAATGCAGAGAGCTCCTACGAGCAGTACTTC
V: TRBV2
J: TRBJ2-7
D: .
size: .

CDR3: CASSLTSGGSYNEQFF
DNA: TGTGCCAGCAGTTTAACCAGCGGGGGGTCCTACAATGAGCAGTTCTTC
V: TRBV27
J: TRBJ2-1
D: TRBD2
size: .

CDR3: CASGLTSSYNSPLHF
DNA: TGTGCCAGCGGCCTTACGAGCTCCTATAATTCACCCCTCCACTTT
V: TRBV6-5
J: TRBJ1-6
D: .
size: .